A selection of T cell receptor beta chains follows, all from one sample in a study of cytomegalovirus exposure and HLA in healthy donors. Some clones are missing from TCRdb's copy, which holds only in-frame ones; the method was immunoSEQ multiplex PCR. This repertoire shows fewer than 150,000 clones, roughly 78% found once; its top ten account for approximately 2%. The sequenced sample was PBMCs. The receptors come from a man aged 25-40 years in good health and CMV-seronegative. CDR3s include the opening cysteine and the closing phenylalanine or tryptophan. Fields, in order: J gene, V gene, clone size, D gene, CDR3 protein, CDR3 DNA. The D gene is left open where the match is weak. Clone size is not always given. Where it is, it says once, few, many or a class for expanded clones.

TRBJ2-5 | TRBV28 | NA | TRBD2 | CASSLGSSGPQETQYF | TGTGCCAGCAGTTTGGGTAGTAGCGGGCCCCAAGAGACCCAGTACTTC
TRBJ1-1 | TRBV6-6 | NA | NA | CASSSGRNTEAFF | TGTGCCAGCAGTTCCGGGAGGAACACTGAAGCTTTCTTT
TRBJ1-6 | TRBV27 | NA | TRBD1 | CASSLDRGSSPLHF | TGTGCCAGCAGTCTGGACAGGGGGAGTTCACCCCTCCACTTT
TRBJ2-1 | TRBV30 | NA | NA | CAWSLDTGLNEQFF | TGTGCCTGGAGTCTGGACACAGGGTTGAATGAGCAGTTCTTC
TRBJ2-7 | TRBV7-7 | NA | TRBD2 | CASSTGTSGRRDEQYF | TGTGCCAGCAGCACTGGGACTAGCGGGAGGAGGGACGAGCAGTACTTC
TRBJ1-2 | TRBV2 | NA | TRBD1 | CASSTRQGGYGYTF | TGTGCCAGCAGTACCAGACAGGGGGGGTATGGCTACACCTTC
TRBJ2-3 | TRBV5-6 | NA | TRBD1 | CASSLPTGVTPDTQYF | TGTGCCAGCAGCTTGCCGACAGGGGTGACCCCAGATACGCAGTATTTT
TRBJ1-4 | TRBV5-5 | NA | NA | CASSLYGGGEKLFF | TGTGCCAGCAGCTTGTACGGGGGGGGTGAAAAACTGTTTTTT
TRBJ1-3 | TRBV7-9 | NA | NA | CASSIQGRVSGNTIYF | TGTGCCAGCAGCATACAGGGACGGGTCTCTGGAAACACCATATATTTT
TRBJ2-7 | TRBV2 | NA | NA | CASSRIYEQYF | TGTGCCAGCAGTCGTATTTACGAGCAGTACTTC
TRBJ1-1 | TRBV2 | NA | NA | CASSFSRNTEAFF | TGTGCCAGCAGTTTTTCCCGGAACACTGAAGCTTTCTTT
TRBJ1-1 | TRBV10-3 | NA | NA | CASREVMNTEAFF | TGTGCCTCGCGGGAAGTTATGAACACTGAAGCTTTCTTT
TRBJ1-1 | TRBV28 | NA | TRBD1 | CASTATGTGNTEAFF | TGTGCCAGCACGGCGACCGGGACAGGAAACACTGAAGCTTTCTTT
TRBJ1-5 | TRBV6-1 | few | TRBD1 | CASRDRDRSNQPQNF | TGTGCCAGCAGGGACAGGGATCGTAGCAATCAGCCCCAGAATTTT
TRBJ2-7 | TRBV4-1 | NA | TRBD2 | CASSQSPGLAGGIYEQYF | TGCGCCAGCAGCCAAAGTCCAGGACTAGCGGGAGGAATCTACGAGCAGTACTTC
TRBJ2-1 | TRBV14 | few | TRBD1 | CASSLGDFFGTGEQFF | TGTGCCAGCAGCCTCGGAGACTTCTTCGGGACAGGCGAGCAGTTCTTC
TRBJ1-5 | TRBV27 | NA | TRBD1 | CASSPRGQPQHF | TGTGCCAGCAGTCCCAGGGGGCAACCCCAGCATTTT
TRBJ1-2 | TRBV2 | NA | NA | CASSEKQGSAYGYTF | TGTGCCAGCAGTGAAAAACAGGGAAGTGCCTATGGCTACACCTTC
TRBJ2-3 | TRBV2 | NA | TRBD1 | CASSANGGQGGDTQYF | TGTGCCAGCAGTGCAAACGGGGGACAGGGTGGAGATACGCAGTATTTT
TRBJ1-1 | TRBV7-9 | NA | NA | CASSSPAGTTNTEAFF | TGTGCCAGCAGCTCACCCGCCGGGACAACGAACACTGAAGCTTTCTTT
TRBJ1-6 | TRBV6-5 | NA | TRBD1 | CASSYSGTGSNSPLHF | TGTGCCAGCAGTTACTCCGGGACAGGGAGTAATTCACCCCTCCACTTT
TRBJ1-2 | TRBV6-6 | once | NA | CASSYSIDRQGYTF | TGTGCCAGCAGTTACTCGATCGACAGACAAGGCTACACCTTC
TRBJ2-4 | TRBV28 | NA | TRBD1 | CASSSGQGGKNIQYF | TGTGCCAGCAGTTCTGGACAGGGGGGCAAAAACATTCAGTACTTC
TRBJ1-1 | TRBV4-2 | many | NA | CASSQDNGDTEAFF | TGTGCCAGCAGCCAAGATAACGGGGATACTGAAGCTTTCTTT
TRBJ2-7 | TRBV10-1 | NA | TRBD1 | CASSGQGDYEQYF | TGCGCCAGCAGTGGACAGGGAGACTACGAGCAGTACTTC
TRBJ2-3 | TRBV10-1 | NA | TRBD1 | CASMGQGAADTQYF | TGCGCCAGCATGGGGCAGGGGGCGGCAGATACGCAGTATTTT
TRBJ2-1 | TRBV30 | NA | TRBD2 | CAWGPGTSGPYYNEQFF | TGTGCCTGGGGACCCGGGACTAGCGGACCATACTACAATGAGCAGTTCTTC
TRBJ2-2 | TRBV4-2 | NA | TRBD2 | CASSPRTGTSGSMGTGELFF | TGTGCCAGCAGCCCCCGGACGGGGACTAGCGGGAGTATGGGCACCGGGGAGCTGTTTTTT
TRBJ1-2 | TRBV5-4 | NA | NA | CASSGGVGYGYTF | TGTGCCAGCAGCGGGGGCGTGGGCTATGGCTACACCTTC
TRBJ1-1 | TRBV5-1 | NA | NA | CASSLEVGREHYF | TGCGCCAGCAGCTTGGAGGTGGGTCGGGAACACTATTTT
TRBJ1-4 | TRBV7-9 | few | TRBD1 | CASSPGQDTRKLFF | TGTGCCAGCAGCCCCGGACAGGACACCCGAAAACTGTTTTTT
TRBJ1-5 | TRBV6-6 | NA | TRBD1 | CASRAGTGVSNQPQHF | TGTGCCAGCAGAGCCGGGACAGGGGTTAGCAATCAGCCCCAGCATTTT
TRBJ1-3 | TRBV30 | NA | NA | CAWSVSYLRDNSRNTIYF | TGTGCCTGGAGTGTCTCCTACCTTAGGGACAACTCTAGAAACACCATATATTTT
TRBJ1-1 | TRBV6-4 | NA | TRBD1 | CASREDRRNTEAFF | TGTGCCAGCAGGGAGGACAGGCGGAACACTGAAGCTTTCTTT
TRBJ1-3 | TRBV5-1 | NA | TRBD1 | CASSLEQGALNTIYF | TGCGCCAGCAGCTTGGAACAGGGGGCTTTGAACACCATATATTTT
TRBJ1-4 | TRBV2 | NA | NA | CASHKPLTGGEKLFF | TGTGCCAGCCATAAACCACTGACAGGTGGTGAAAAACTGTTTTTT
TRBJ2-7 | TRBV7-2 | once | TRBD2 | CASSTSGRPYEQYF | TGTGCCAGCAGCACGAGCGGGAGACCCTACGAGCAGTACTTC
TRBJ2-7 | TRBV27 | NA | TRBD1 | CASSSYTGTGGYEQYF | TGTGCCAGCAGTTCCTATACCGGGACAGGGGGCTACGAGCAGTACTTC
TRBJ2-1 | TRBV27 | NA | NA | CASSLSTGYNEQFF | TGTGCCAGCAGTTTGTCGACAGGTTACAATGAGCAGTTCTTC
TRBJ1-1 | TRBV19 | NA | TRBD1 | CASRAETGDPGPEAFF | TGTGCCAGTAGGGCCGAGACAGGGGATCCGGGACCTGAAGCTTTCTTT
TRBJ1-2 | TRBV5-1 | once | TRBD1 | CASSPGQDYGYTF | TGCGCCAGCAGCCCCGGACAGGACTATGGCTACACCTTC
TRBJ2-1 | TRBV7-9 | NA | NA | CASSLQLVVEQFF | TGTGCCAGCAGCTTACAACTAGTAGTGGAGCAGTTCTTC
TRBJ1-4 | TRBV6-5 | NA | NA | CASRAGNFNEKLFF | TGTGCCAGCAGAGCAGGGAATTTTAATGAAAAACTGTTTTTT
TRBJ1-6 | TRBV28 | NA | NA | CASTPRSAPLHF | TGTGCCAGCACCCCGCGGAGCGCACCCCTCCACTTT
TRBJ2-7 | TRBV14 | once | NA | CASSQGGYPYEQYF | TGTGCCAGCAGCCAAGGAGGGTACCCCTACGAGCAGTACTTC
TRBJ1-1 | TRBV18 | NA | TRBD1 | CASSPIQLGQGPSVAFF | TGTGCCAGCTCACCCATACAGTTAGGACAGGGGCCCTCAGTGGCTTTCTTT
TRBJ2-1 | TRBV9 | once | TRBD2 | CASSEALGREGEQQFF | TGTGCCAGCAGCGAGGCCCTCGGTCGGGAGGGAGAGCAGCAGTTCTTC